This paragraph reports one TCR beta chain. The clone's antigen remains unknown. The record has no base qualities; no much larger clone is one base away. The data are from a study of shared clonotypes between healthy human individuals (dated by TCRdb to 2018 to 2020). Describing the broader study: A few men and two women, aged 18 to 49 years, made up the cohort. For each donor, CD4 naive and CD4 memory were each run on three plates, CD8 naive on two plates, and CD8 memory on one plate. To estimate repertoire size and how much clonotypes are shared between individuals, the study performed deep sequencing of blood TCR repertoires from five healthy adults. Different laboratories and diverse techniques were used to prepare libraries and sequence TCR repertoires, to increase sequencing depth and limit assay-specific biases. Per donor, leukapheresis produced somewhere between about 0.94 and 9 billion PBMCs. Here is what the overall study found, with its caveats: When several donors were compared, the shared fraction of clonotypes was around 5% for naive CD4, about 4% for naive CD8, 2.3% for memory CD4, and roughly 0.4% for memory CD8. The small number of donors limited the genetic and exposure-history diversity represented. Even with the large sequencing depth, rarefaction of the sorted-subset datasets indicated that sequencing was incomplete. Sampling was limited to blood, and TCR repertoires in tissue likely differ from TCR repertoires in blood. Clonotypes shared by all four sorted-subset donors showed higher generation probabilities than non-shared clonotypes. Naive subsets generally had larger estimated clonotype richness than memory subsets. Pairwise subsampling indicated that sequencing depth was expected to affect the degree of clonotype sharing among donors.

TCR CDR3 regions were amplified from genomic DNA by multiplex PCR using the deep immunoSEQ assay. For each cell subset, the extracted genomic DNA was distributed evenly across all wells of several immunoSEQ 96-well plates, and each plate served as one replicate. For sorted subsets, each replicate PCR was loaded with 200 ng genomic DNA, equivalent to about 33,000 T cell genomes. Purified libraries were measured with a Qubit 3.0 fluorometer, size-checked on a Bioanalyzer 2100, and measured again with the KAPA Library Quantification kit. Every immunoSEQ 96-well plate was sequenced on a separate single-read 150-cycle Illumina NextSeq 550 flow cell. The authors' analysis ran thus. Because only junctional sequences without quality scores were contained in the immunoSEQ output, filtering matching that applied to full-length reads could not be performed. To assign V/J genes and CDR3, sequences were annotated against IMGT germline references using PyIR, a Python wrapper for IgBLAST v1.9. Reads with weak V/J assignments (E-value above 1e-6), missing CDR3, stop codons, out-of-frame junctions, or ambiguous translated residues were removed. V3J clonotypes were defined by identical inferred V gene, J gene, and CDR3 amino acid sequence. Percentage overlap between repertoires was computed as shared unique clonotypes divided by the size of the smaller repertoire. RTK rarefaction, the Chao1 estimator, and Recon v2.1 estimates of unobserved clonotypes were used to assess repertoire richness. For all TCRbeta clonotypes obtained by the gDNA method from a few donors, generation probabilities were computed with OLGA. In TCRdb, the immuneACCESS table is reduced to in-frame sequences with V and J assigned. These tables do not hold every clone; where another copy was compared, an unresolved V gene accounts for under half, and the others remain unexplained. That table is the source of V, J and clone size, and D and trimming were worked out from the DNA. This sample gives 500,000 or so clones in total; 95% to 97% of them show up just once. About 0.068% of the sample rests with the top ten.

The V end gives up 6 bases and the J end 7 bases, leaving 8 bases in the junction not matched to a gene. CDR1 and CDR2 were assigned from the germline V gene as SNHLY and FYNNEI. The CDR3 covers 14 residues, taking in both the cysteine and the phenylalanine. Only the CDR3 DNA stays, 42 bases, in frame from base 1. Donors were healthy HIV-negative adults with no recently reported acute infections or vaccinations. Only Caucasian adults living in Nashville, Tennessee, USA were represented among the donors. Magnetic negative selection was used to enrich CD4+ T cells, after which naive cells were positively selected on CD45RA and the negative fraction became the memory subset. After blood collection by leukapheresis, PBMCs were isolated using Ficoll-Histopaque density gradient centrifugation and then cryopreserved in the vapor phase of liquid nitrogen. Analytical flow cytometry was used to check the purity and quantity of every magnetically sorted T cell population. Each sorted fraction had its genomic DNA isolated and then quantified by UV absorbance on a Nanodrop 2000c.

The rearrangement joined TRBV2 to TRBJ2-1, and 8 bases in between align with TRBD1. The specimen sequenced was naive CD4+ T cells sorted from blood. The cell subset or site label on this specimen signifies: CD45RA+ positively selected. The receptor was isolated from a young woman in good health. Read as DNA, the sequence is TGTGCCAGCAGGAGCGGACAGGGTGGGAATGAGCAGTTCTTC. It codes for CASRSGQGGNEQFF. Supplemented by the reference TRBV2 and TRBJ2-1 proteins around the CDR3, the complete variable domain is EPEVTQTPSHQVTQMGQEVILRCVPISNHLYFYWYRQILGQKVEFLVSFYNNEISEKSEIFDDQFSVERPDGSNFTLKIRSTKLEDSAMYFCASRSGQGGNEQFFGPGTRLTVL.